This T cell receptor (beta chain) was sequenced for a study of human T cells and chemical hapten exposure listed by TCRdb under 2021. About the investigation overall: For sensitization, 2% DPC in acetone was applied to an approximately 2 cm by approximately 2 cm area of upper inner arm skin. The study tracked peripheral blood TCR repertoire changes in vivo during primary and secondary sensitization to the hapten diphenylcyclopropenone (DPC) in alopecia patients. Patient blood was sampled pre-sensitization (week 0) and at 2, 6 and about 24 weeks after DPC sensitization. Patch testing was done on the upper back using Finn chambers containing 0.01% DPC, and results were scored after 6 days according to International Contact Dermatitis Research Group standards. Blood for TCR sequencing was provided by twenty-nine alopecia patients at one to four time points (pre-sensitization, 2, 6 and 24 weeks). The libraries were sequenced as a pool, and the TCR yield per sample differed mostly because of small variations in library volumes within the pool. The patient cohort, mostly female, included alopecia areata with under or over 50% scalp involvement, alopecia totalis and alopecia universalis. Weekly therapeutic DPC doses were additionally applied to the scalp of patients throughout the roughly 25-week study period.

The time point label, read with the paper, signifies: patch test 2, 6 weeks after DPC sensitization. The treatment or condition label, read with the paper, signifies: therapeutic diphenylcyclopropenone sensitization with weekly scalp DPC. At every patch-test visit, the blood draw took place before the patch test was put on. To be eligible, patients had to be aged 18 to 70, diagnosed with alopecia and judged suitable for DPC therapy, while pregnant patients were excluded. Total RNA was extracted from unfractionated whole blood that had been collected in Tempus Blood RNA tubes. Overall results and qualifications from the work: Because every patient had alopecia, a presumed autoimmune disease, the patients' immune response might differ from that of healthy individuals. Patch test score correlated positively with the number of PT1 expanded TCRs, reaching significance at thresholds 8, 16 and 32 but not at 4. DPC sensitization did not change how many TCRs were above 1 in 1000 frequency, and no evidence was found of alterations in global repertoire structure. Significantly more large CDR3 similarity clusters were formed by expanded TCRs than by pre-sensitization or healthy control sets, consistent with antigen-driven responses. Repeated subsampling changed both the strength of the expansion versus patch-test correlation and the threshold at which that correlation became significant.

Library preparation was by RACE. The reads were generated on a NextSeq 500. During library preparation, unique molecular identifiers were attached to individual cDNA molecules so that TCRs could be counted in a quantitative, reproducible way. From each blood RNA sample, both TCR alpha and TCR beta chains were sequenced. Under the source paper's analysis protocol: Samples had a median of about 96,000 TCRs, with a range from about 23,224 to 690,600. V, J and CDR3 annotation of the TCR reads was carried out using the Decombinator software suite. Every sample was subsampled to the same number of TCRs (28,000) for the PS versus PT1 abundance plots. Expanded TCRs were defined as absent before sensitization and observed at least eight times at the 2-week time point. TCRdb ran its own pipeline on the public reads, namely fastp trimming at Q25 and MiXCR clone calling, and kept in-frame beta chains. Identical CDR3 proteins give one entry, which carries the most common genes and DNA. The V and J calls and clone size are TCRdb's, not the authors'. This sample lists around 67,000 distinct CDR3 sequences; 8.5% were detected once. In total, the top ten clones hold 3% to 4.5% of the sample.

Regarding this clonotype: This clone's antigen is unknown. No quality values exist for individual bases; no much larger clone is one base distant.

The specimen was whole blood, collected in connection with sensitization to the hapten diphenylcyclopropenone (DPC). This clonotype was sampled from a woman aged 45-59 years with alopecia areata. Some clones in this sample may be carry-over from other donors' samples.

The DNA reads as follows: TGTGCCAGCAGCTTAACACCGGGAGGGGAGCTGTTTTTT. This codes for CASSLTPGGELFF. The chain is assembled from TRBV7-3 and TRBJ2-2; perhaps TRBD2 is the D gene, with 5 bases matching. The CDR3 has 13 amino acids, counting the end cysteine and phenylalanine. Solely the CDR3 DNA is kept, with 39 bases framed from the first base. Between the V and J ends, shortened by 0 bases and 8 bases respectively, the junction contains 7 bases. CDR1 is given as SGHTA and CDR2 as FQGTGA, both from the germline V gene. With all but the CDR3 taken from the reference TRBV7-3 and TRBJ2-2 genes, the full variable domain is: GAGVSQTPSNKVTEKGKYVELRCDPISGHTALYWYRQSLGQGPEFLIYFQGTGAADDSGLPNDRFFAVRPEGSVSTLKIQRTERGDSAVYLCASSLTPGGELFFGEGSRLTVL.